Presented here are 29 T cell receptor beta chains from one specimen sequenced in a study of cytomegalovirus exposure and HLA in healthy donors (dated by TCRdb to the late 2010s). Library preparation used the immunoSEQ multiplex PCR assay. For the multiplex PCR, a mixture combining 60 forward primers for TCR Vbeta segments and 13 reverse primers for TCR Jbeta segments was used. As stored in TCRdb, this immuneACCESS dataset retains in-frame rearrangements with V and J assigned. A fraction of the clones does not appear; measured against another copy, unresolved V genes explain less than half of the discrepancy, and the remainder lacks a known reason. The sample table holds tens of thousands of clones, of which roughly 72% were seen once. The ten biggest clones cover 6.2% of the sample. The material sequenced was PBMCs. These receptors were obtained from a woman aged 45-65 years in good health and CMV-seropositive.

The rearrangement joins TRBV2 to TRBJ1-2; TRBD1 agrees at 9 bases. Trimming removed 4 bases from V and 0 bases from J; junction bases left unmatched: 3. The length of the CDR3 is 15 residues. Germline V gene lookup returns CDR1 SNHLY and CDR2 FYNNEI. Here the CDR3 DNA reads TGTGCCAGCAGTGTCGGGACAGGGCCTAACTATGGCTACACCTTC. Translated: CASSVGTGPNYGYTF. Looking up the rest from reference TRBV2 and TRBJ1-2 gives the full variable domain: EPEVTQTPSHQVTQMGQEVILRCVPISNHLYFYWYRQILGQKVEFLVSFYNNEISEKSEIFDDQFSVERPDGSNFTLKIRSTKLEDSAMYFCASSVGTGPNYGYTFGSGTRLTVV.

This clone was recorded a few times. This chain connects TRBV27 to TRBJ2-7; 10 nucleotides line up with TRBD1. CDR1 is MNHEY, CDR2 SMNVEV, per germline (reference sequence). V was pared by 6 bases and J by 5 bases, with 4 bases of the junction left unmatched. This CDR3 contains 13 residues. The CDR3 nucleotides are TGTGCCAGCAGAAGACAGGGGGCGCACGAGCAGTACTTC. It translates to CASRRQGAHEQYF.

V gene TRBV11-3 combines with J gene TRBJ1-1; 9 bases are a match to TRBD1. This CDR3 region has 16 residues. The junction had 10 bases not matched to a gene; V was cut back by 5 bases and J by 3 bases. CDR1 SGHNT and CDR2 YENEEA come from the germline V gene. The CDR3 DNA follows: TGTGCCAGCAGCCTCCGGACAGGGGCTAGGGACACTGAAGCTTTCTTT. This translates into CASSLRTGARDTEAFF.

This clone occurred a few times. DNA of the CDR3: TGCAGCGTCCAAACCACAGGAAACACTGAAGCTTTCTTT. Translating gives CSVQTTGNTEAFF. This rearrangement joins TRBV29-1 to TRBJ1-1; TRBD1 might be the D (5 bases). The ends were cut back, 6 bases at V and 2 bases at J, with 13 bases in the middle. The germline gives CDR1 SQVTM, CDR2 ANQGSEA. This CDR3 contains 13 residues.

The chain carries TRBV28 and TRBJ2-1; 8 bases agree with TRBD1. V gave up 7 bases and J gave up 5 bases; unmatched junction bases: 13. The CDR3 covers 16 residues. Germline assignment: CDR1 MDHEN and CDR2 SYDVKM. In DNA form, the CDR3 reads TGTGCCAGCACTCTCCTTCCGGGACAGGCAGACAATGAGCAGTTCTTC. This translates into CASTLLPGQADNEQFF.

This chain uses TRBV5-4 with TRBJ2-7; maybe TRBD2 (5 bases). The germline V and J ends were trimmed by 1 base and 0 bases, with 8 bases remaining between them. Germline V gene data show CDR1 as SGHNT and CDR2 as YYREEE (reference sequence). The CDR3 totals 14 residues. The CDR3 reads CASSLNSVSYEQYF. CDR3 coding DNA: TGTGCCAGCAGCTTGAATAGCGTCTCCTACGAGCAGTACTTC.

J is TRBJ2-7 and V is TRBV4-1; D is unclear. Trimming left V 4 bases short and J 3 bases short, with 13 bases between. This CDR3 region has 14 residues. Germline assignment: CDR1 MGHRA and CDR2 YSYEKL. CDR3 residues: CASSLALGIYEQYF. The CDR3 DNA sequence: TGCGCCAGCAGCCTGGCGCTAGGAATCTACGAGCAGTACTTC.

The V and J genes are TRBV5-6 and TRBJ1-2; 8 nucleotides agree with TRBD1. CDR3 length: 14 amino acids. Trimming at V came to 0 bases and at J to 6 bases, leaving 4 bases not matched to a gene. CDR1 is SGHDT and CDR2 is YYEEEE in the germline V gene. Here the CDR3 DNA reads TGTGCCAGCAGCTTGGGACAGGGGTTAGATGGCTACACCTTC. Translating it yields CASSLGQGLDGYTF.

The chain couples TRBV19 to TRBJ1-1; D not resolved. The germline V gene encodes CDR1 LNHDA and CDR2 SQIVND (reference sequence). The CDR3 is 13 amino acids. The V gene lost 10 bases and the J gene lost 0 bases, with 12 bases spanning the gap. The DNA of the CDR3 is TGTGCCACCAGTCCACAGATGAACACTGAAGCTTTCTTT. It specifies CATSPQMNTEAFF.

This clone appeared a few times. This chain uses TRBV7-9 with TRBJ1-2; 10 nucleotides align to TRBD1. V shed 5 bases and J 2 bases; nucleotides not matched to a gene: 11. The CDR3 runs to 17 residues. The germline V gene encodes CDR1 SEHNR and CDR2 FQNEAQ (reference sequence). The CDR3 DNA is TGTGCCAGCAGCCCACATCCCGGACAGGGGGTAAACTATGGCTACACCTTC. Translated: CASSPHPGQGVNYGYTF. The whole variable domain, filled in from reference TRBV7-9 and TRBJ1-2, reads DTGVSQNPRHKITKRGQNVTFRCDPISEHNRLYWYRQTLGQGPEFLTYFQNEAQLEKSRLLSDRFSAERPKGSFSTLEIQRTEQGDSAMYLCASSPHPGQGVNYGYTFGSGTRLTVV.

In this sample, this clone turned up a few times. This chain joins TRBV4-2 and TRBJ2-2; no definite D call. CDR1 and CDR2 (germline): LGHNA, YNFKEQ. The V gene lost 0 bases and the J gene lost 2 bases, with 10 bases spanning the gap. The CDR3 runs to 16 residues. Here the CDR3 reads CASSQETLLNTGELFF. CDR3 nucleotide sequence: TGTGCCAGCAGCCAAGAGACTCTACTCAACACCGGGGAGCTGTTTTTT.

V is TRBV10-2 and J is TRBJ1-5, with a possible D match to TRBD1 (5 bases). CDR1 and CDR2 (germline): WSHSY, SAAADI. V lost 6 bases, J lost 5 bases, and 8 bases lay in between. This CDR3 has 12 residues. The CDR3 DNA reads TGCGCCAGCAGGGCGGGGGATCAGCCCCAGCATTTT. This gives the protein CASRAGDQPQHF.

This chain connects TRBV6-7 to TRBJ2-2, with TRBD2 as a possible D gene (5 bases). TRBV6-7 is an ORF, and what it does is uncertain. The V and J ends lost 8 bases and 3 bases respectively, with 13 bases between them. This CDR3 spans 14 amino acids. The CDR3 spells CASVRPGYTGELFF. DNA of the CDR3: TGTGCCAGCGTCCGGCCGGGGTACACCGGGGAGCTGTTTTTT.

The rearrangement links TRBV6-5 to TRBJ2-3; 16 bases agree with TRBD2. The CDR3 consists of 15 residues. J lost 8 bases, V lost 7 bases, and 6 bases had no gene match. Per the germline V gene, CDR1 is MNHEY and CDR2 is SVGAGI. CDR3 loop: CASKEGLAGGGTQYF. DNA for the CDR3: TGTGCCAGCAAAGAGGGACTAGCGGGAGGGGGTACGCAGTATTTT.

The V and J genes are TRBV12-5 and TRBJ2-1; the match to TRBD2 covers 7 bases. CDR3 size: 15 residues. The V gene's germline CDR1 is LGHNT and CDR2 FRNRAP. J gave up 6 bases and V 3 bases, and 8 bases lay outside the gene matches. The CDR3 bases are TGTGCTAGTGGTTTTGGTGGCGGGAGTGGCAATGAGCAGTTCTTC. Its protein is CASGFGGGSGNEQFF.

This clone was found a few times. In nucleotides, the CDR3 is TGCAGCGTTGAAGACGCAGGGGGAGCCTACGAGCAGTACTTC. Translated, it gives CSVEDAGGAYEQYF. The chain employs TRBV29-1 and TRBJ2-7; 7 bases align to TRBD1. CDR1 SQVTM and CDR2 ANQGSEA come from the germline V gene. This CDR3 has 14 residues. The V and J ends lost 0 bases and 2 bases, in that order; junction bases with no gene match: 4.

The chain recombines TRBV29-1 with TRBJ1-1; no clear D gene. The length of the CDR3 is 12 residues. Per the germline V gene, CDR1 is SQVTM and CDR2 is ANQGSEA. V lost 4 bases to trimming and J lost 1 base, with 7 bases between them. The CDR3 sequence: CSVANRNTEAFF. CDR3 nucleotides: TGCAGCGTTGCGAACAGGAACACTGAAGCTTTCTTT.

The chain uses TRBV27 and TRBJ1-5; no clear D gene. The CDR3 consists of 13 residues. V was shortened by 3 bases and J by 0 bases, with 3 bases between the two germline ends. Per the germline V gene, CDR1 is MNHEY and CDR2 is SMNVEV (reference sequence). CDR3 in DNA: TGTGCCAGCAGTTTCAATAGCAATCAGCCCCAGCATTTT. Amino acid sequence: CASSFNSNQPQHF.

The rearrangement joins TRBV10-3 to TRBJ1-3; no clear D. Trimming left V 10 bases short and J 2 bases short, with 6 bases between. The CDR3 is 11 residues long. In germline, CDR1 is ENHRY, CDR2 SYGVKD. The CDR3 loop is CATQAGNTIYF. The CDR3 coding sequence is TGTGCCACCCAGGCTGGAAACACCATATATTTT.

This clone turned up a few times. The chain links TRBV15 to TRBJ2-3; TRBD2 agrees at 8 bases. After removal of 1 base from V and 4 bases from J, the junction contained 7 bases not matched to a gene. Germline values: CDR1 LNHNV, CDR2 YYDKDF (reference sequence). CDR3 size: 16 residues. The CDR3 nucleotides are TGTGCCACCAGCAGAGGCCCCTTGCGGGGGGCAGATACGCAGTATTTT. As protein: CATSRGPLRGADTQYF.

The rearrangement uses TRBV18 and TRBJ2-1; no firm D call. The ends were cut back, 1 base at V and 8 bases at J, with 3 bases in the middle. The CDR3 contains 11 residues. The germline V gene has CDR1 KGHSH and CDR2 LQKENI. The CDR3 DNA is TGTGCCAGCTCACCACGAGATGAGCAGTTCTTC. It yields the protein CASSPRDEQFF.

The chain has TRBV11-3 and TRBJ2-3, with TRBD2 identical over 10 bases. Looked up from germline, CDR1 is SGHNT and CDR2 is YENEEA. This CDR3 has 17 residues. Trimming at V came to 1 base and at J to 6 bases, leaving 10 bases not matched to a gene. CDR3 sequence reads: CASSLGVSGRNRDTQYF. DNA of the CDR3: TGTGCCAGCAGCTTAGGTGTTAGCGGGAGGAACCGGGATACGCAGTATTTT.

This chain connects TRBV7-3 to TRBJ1-1, with D possibly being TRBD1 (6 bases). Germline V lookup: CDR1 SGHTA, CDR2 FQGTGA. CDR3 length: 14 amino acids. V dropped 1 base and J dropped 7 bases, with 13 bases sitting between them. The DNA for the CDR3 is TGTGCCAGCAGCTTAAGTCAGGGGACACTTGAAGCTTTCTTT. Translated: CASSLSQGTLEAFF.

This clone was picked up one time. The V gene is TRBV5-6, the J gene TRBJ1-4; tentatively, D is TRBD1 (6 bases). This CDR3 has 14 residues. Germline V gene lookup returns CDR1 SGHDT and CDR2 YYEEEE. V gave up 3 bases and J gave up 5 bases, with 11 bases separating them. CDR3 region: CASSSAGANEKLFF. In DNA form, the CDR3 reads TGTGCCAGCAGCTCCGCGGGGGCGAATGAAAAACTGTTTTTT.

V is TRBV12-5 and J is TRBJ1-2; D possibly corresponds to TRBD1 (5 bases). Per the germline V gene, CDR1 is LGHNT and CDR2 is FRNRAP. This CDR3 spans 13 amino acids. The V and J ends lost 4 bases and 4 bases respectively, with 10 bases between them. CDR3 loop: CASGSHDSYGYTF. The CDR3 region has the DNA TGTGCTAGTGGTTCGCACGACAGCTATGGCTACACCTTC.

This clone was seen just once. The CDR3 DNA follows: TGTGCCAGCTGCTTGACAGTTCCCTCCTACAATGAGCAGTTCTTC. It codes for CASCLTVPSYNEQFF. V and J are TRBV6-6 and TRBJ2-1; D perhaps matches TRBD1 (5 bases). The CDR3 loop spans 15 amino acids. CDR1 and CDR2 from the germline V gene are MNHNY and SVGAGI (reference sequence). V dropped 8 bases and J dropped 0 bases, with 14 bases sitting between them.

In its sample, this clone was seen a few times. The CDR3 spells CASSLGEPGYEQYF. The CDR3 bases are TGTGCCAGCAGCTTGGGGGAACCGGGGTACGAGCAGTACTTC. V gene TRBV5-6 combines with J gene TRBJ2-7; the D gene is possibly TRBD2 (5 bases). From germline, CDR1 is SGHDT and CDR2 YYEEEE. This CDR3 comprises 14 residues. Trimming pared 0 bases from V and 4 bases from J, leaving 11 bases between.

This sequence joins TRBV6-1 and TRBJ2-1, with 9 bases identical to TRBD2. The germline V gene encodes CDR1 MNHNS and CDR2 SASEGT. J lost 7 bases, V lost 1 base, and 8 bases had no gene match. The CDR3 has 16 amino acids. The CDR3, as DNA: TGTGCCAGCAGTGAAGGAAGGGGACTAGCTTATAATGAGCAGTTCTTC. Its protein product is CASSEGRGLAYNEQFF.

V and J are TRBV11-3 and TRBJ1-1; 7 bases align to TRBD1. In germline, CDR1 is SGHNT, CDR2 YENEEA. Trimming cost V 5 bases and J 1 base; bases outside gene matches: 4. The CDR3 is made up of 14 amino acids. CDR3 coding DNA: TGTGCCAGCAGCATTGGGACAGCGAACACTGAAGCTTTCTTT. Its translation is CASSIGTANTEAFF.